Presented here are 29 T cell receptor beta chains from one specimen sequenced in a study of response to subunit inactivated influenza vaccine listed by TCRdb under 2018. Read against the paper, the sample's time point label means: approximately 40 days after influenza vaccine administration. Library preparation used RT-PCR. The sample was run on an Illumina HiSeq 2500. The public reads were run again by TCRdb, first through fastp at Q25 and then through MiXCR, and only productive beta chains were kept. Here each entry gathers all rows of one CDR3 protein and keeps the most common genes and DNA. The sample records 450,000 to 500,000 distinct CDR3 sequences, roughly 9.7% of which are singletons. The ten most abundant clones make up about 12% of the sample. The sample in question was PBMCs from blood, obtained 40 to 50 days after vaccination. All receptors derive from a man in his fifties or sixties who received an inactivated influenza vaccine. Donor details come from another sample of the same person, matched by shared clones.

This clonotype has ten or more counts. This chain uses TRBV6-2 or TRBV6-3 with TRBJ2-5; 7 bases map to TRBD2. The V and J ends lost 3 bases and 0 bases, in that order; junction bases with no gene match: 4. Germline V gene sequence: CDR1 MNHEY, CDR2 SVGEGT. There are 15 residues in the CDR3. Written as DNA, the CDR3 is TGTGCCAGCAGTTATCTAGCGGAAAACCAAGAGACCCAGTACTTC. Its translation is CASSYLAENQETQYF.

A few counts support this clonotype. The chain couples TRBV7-9 to TRBJ2-3, with TRBD2 matching 7 bases. Germline CDR1 reads SEHNR; CDR2 reads FQNEAQ (reference sequence). The CDR3 contains 15 residues. The V gene end was trimmed by 5 bases and the J gene end by 9 bases; junction bases not matched to a gene: 14. In DNA, the CDR3 is TGTGCCAGCAGCCCTAGCGGAGCCGGACCGGTGACGCAGTATTTT. It translates to CASSPSGAGPVTQYF.

V and J are TRBV11-2 and TRBJ2-1; weak D call: TRBD1 (6 bases). Trimming left V 4 bases short and J 0 bases short, with 13 bases between. Looked up from germline, CDR1 is SGHAT and CDR2 is FQNNGV. The CDR3 covers 16 residues. The CDR3 region is CASSSRGATSYNEQFF. The CDR3 DNA sequence: TGTGCCAGCAGCTCCAGGGGAGCGACCTCCTACAATGAGCAGTTCTTC.

This clonotype has just a few counts. V usage is TRBV7-2 and J usage is TRBJ2-7, with 9 bases fitting TRBD2. Per germline, CDR1 SGHTA and CDR2 FQGNSA. V shed 5 bases and J 2 bases; nucleotides not matched to a gene: 7. The CDR3 covers 15 residues. CDR3 sequence (DNA): TGTGCCAGCAGCCCCACGCTAGCGGGACCCTACGAGCAGTACTTC. Its protein product is CASSPTLAGPYEQYF.

This clonotype has just a few counts. The V call is TRBV20-1, the J call TRBJ2-3, with D tentatively TRBD1 (6 bases). The V end was cut by 2 bases, the J end by 1 base, with 10 bases between. The CDR3 contains 14 residues. Germline V gives CDR1 DFQATT, CDR2 SNEGSKA (reference sequence). The CDR3 sequence is CSARPRQGTDTQYF. The CDR3 bases are TGCAGTGCTAGACCAAGACAGGGCACAGATACGCAGTATTTT.

The chain links TRBV5-6 to TRBJ2-7; 8 nucleotides agree with TRBD1. Germline CDR1 reads SGHDT; CDR2 reads YYEEEE. The CDR3 totals 15 residues. Germline trimming cut 3 bases from V and 1 base from J; bases unmatched to any gene: 6. The CDR3 DNA sequence: TGTGCCAGCAGCTGGGGGACAGGTTGGTCCTACGAGCAGTACTTC. This encodes CASSWGTGWSYEQYF.

The V call is TRBV6-4, the J call TRBJ1-1; D might be TRBD1 (5 bases). This CDR3 contains 13 residues. CDR1 and CDR2 (germline): MRHNA, SNTAGT. V lost 3 bases, J lost 10 bases, and 15 bases lay in between. The CDR3 loop reads CASSESGLGRAFF. CDR3 in DNA: TGTGCCAGCAGTGAATCAGGGCTTGGGCGAGCTTTCTTT.

V usage is TRBV7-2 and J usage is TRBJ1-4; TRBD1 might be the D (5 bases). The V and J ends lost 0 bases and 8 bases respectively, with 16 bases between them. The germline CDR1 and CDR2 sequences are SGHTA and FQGNSA. CDR3 length: 16 amino acids. The CDR3 is CASSLAPQGAGEKLFF. CDR3 DNA sequence: TGTGCCAGCAGCTTAGCGCCCCAGGGAGCAGGGGAAAAACTGTTTTTT.

The V call is TRBV7-2, the J call TRBJ2-1; the D is unclear. V lost 8 bases to trimming and J lost 2 bases, with 10 bases between them. This CDR3 is built from 13 residues. CDR1 is SGHTA, CDR2 FQGNSA, per germline. The CDR3 region has the DNA TGTGCCAGCGTTGCAGGTACCTACAATGAGCAGTTCTTC. Its protein is CASVAGTYNEQFF.

CDR3 sequence: CATSDRDSNSPLHF. DNA for the CDR3: TGTGCCACCAGTGACCGGGACAGTAATTCACCCCTCCACTTT. J is TRBJ1-6 and V is TRBV24-1; 7 positions agree with TRBD1. After removal of 4 bases from V and 6 bases from J, the junction contained 2 bases not matched to a gene. The germline V gene encodes CDR1 KGHDR and CDR2 SFDVKD. CDR3 length: 14 residues.

The sample holds many counts of this clonotype. The V gene is TRBV6-1, the J gene TRBJ2-7, with D perhaps TRBD1 (6 bases). Trimming shortened V by 5 bases and J by 5 bases, and 16 bases separated the two germline ends. This CDR3 comprises 14 residues. Germline loops: CDR1 MNHNS, CDR2 SASEGT. CDR3 protein: CASSNQGNQDEQYF. The CDR3 DNA sequence: TGTGCCAGCAGTAATCAGGGGAATCAGGACGAGCAGTACTTC.

This clonotype has just a few counts. This sequence joins TRBV29-1 and TRBJ1-2; 8 nucleotides match TRBD1. The CDR3 is made up of 13 amino acids. Germline CDR1 and CDR2: SQVTM and ANQGSEA. Trimming cost V 7 bases and J 1 base; bases outside gene matches: 5. The CDR3 loop reads CSAGQGYNYGYTF. CDR3 sequence (DNA): TGCAGCGCTGGACAGGGATATAACTATGGCTACACCTTC.

Ten or more counts support this clonotype. The rearrangement joins TRBV12-3 or TRBV12-4 to TRBJ2-7; 7 bases line up with TRBD1. CDR3 length: 13 residues. The V gene end was trimmed by 4 bases and the J gene end by 2 bases; junction bases not matched to a gene: 2. The CDR3 sequence: CASSSGQTYEQYF. DNA for the CDR3: TGTGCCAGCAGTTCGGGACAGACCTACGAGCAGTACTTC.

This clonotype has just a few counts. The chain links TRBV7-6 to TRBJ1-6; D remains unclear. V was clipped by 1 base and J by 10 bases, with 11 bases between them. The CDR3 spans 14 residues. The germline CDR1 and CDR2 sequences are SGHVS and FNYEAQ. The CDR3, as DNA: TGTGCCAGCAGCTTAGGCGGAGGGTCCTCACCCCTCCACTTT. This translates into CASSLGGGSSPLHF.

This clonotype was seen a handful of times. The chain links TRBV6-5 to TRBJ1-1; the D is unclear. The germline gives CDR1 MNHEY, CDR2 SVGAGI. V dropped 2 bases and J dropped 2 bases, with 9 bases sitting between them. The CDR3 length is 14 residues. The chain's CDR3 is CASSYGSANTEAFF. CDR3 sequence (DNA): TGTGCCAGCAGTTACGGGTCAGCCAACACTGAAGCTTTCTTT.

This clonotype showed up just a few times. The chain couples TRBV20-1 to TRBJ2-1; D is perhaps TRBD2 (7 bases). CDR3 length: 13 amino acids. Trimming left V 6 bases short and J 7 bases short, with 16 bases between. Germline CDR1 reads DFQATT; CDR2 reads SNEGSKA (reference sequence). Here the CDR3 reads CSARWGGRNEQFF. DNA for the CDR3: TGCAGTGCAAGGTGGGGGGGGCGGAATGAGCAGTTCTTC.

This clonotype was seen a few times. This sequence joins TRBV29-1 and TRBJ1-4; 7 bases fit TRBD1. V lost 4 bases, J lost 7 bases, and 3 bases stayed unmatched. The CDR3 has 12 amino acids. The V gene's germline CDR1 is SQVTM and CDR2 ANQGSEA. The CDR3, as DNA: TGCAGCGTTGGACAGGGCCGTGAAAAACTGTTTTTT. This translates into CSVGQGREKLFF.

This clonotype was counted ten times or more. The chain joins TRBV10-3 to TRBJ1-4, with D uncertain. The CDR3 length is 13 residues. Germline CDR1 and CDR2: ENHRY and SYGVKD. Trimming left V 6 bases short and J 6 bases short, with 11 bases between. The chain's CDR3 is CAIRFRSDEKLFF. The CDR3 DNA sequence: TGTGCCATCAGGTTTCGGTCAGATGAAAAACTGTTTTTT.

This clonotype was recorded many times. This rearrangement joins TRBV5-5 to TRBJ2-1; D gene unclear. V lost 3 bases and J 7 bases, leaving 23 bases between the germline ends. CDR3 size: 17 residues. Germline V lookup: CDR1 SGHKS, CDR2 YYEKEE (reference sequence). The DNA for the CDR3 is TGTGCCAGCAGCTCCCAGGACCCCACAACGCCCCCGAATGAGCAGTTCTTC. It codes for CASSSQDPTTPPNEQFF.

There are many counts of this clonotype. The chain links TRBV29-1 to TRBJ1-1; TRBD1 might be the D (5 bases). The length of the CDR3 is 14 residues. V lost 1 base to trimming and J lost 0 bases, with 9 bases between them. Germline CDR1 is SQVTM and CDR2 is ANQGSEA. The CDR3 DNA is TGCAGCGTTGAAGCGGTGGGGGTGAACACTGAAGCTTTCTTT. Translated, it gives CSVEAVGVNTEAFF.

Notes on this clonotype: A much larger clone differs from this one at a single base, so this may be a read error. The chain carries TRBV5-1 and TRBJ2-1, with TRBD1 matching 7 bases. Germline values: CDR1 SGHRS, CDR2 YFSETQ. The CDR3 is 15 amino acids. V dropped 3 bases and J dropped 4; count of bases not matched to a gene: 7. The CDR3 spells CASSYTGVTYNEQFF. The DNA for the CDR3 is TGCGCCAGCAGCTACACAGGGGTGACATACAATGAGCAGTTCTTC.

The rearrangement uses TRBV3-1 and TRBJ2-2, with 10 bases matching TRBD2. CDR1 LGHDT and CDR2 YNNKEL come from the germline V gene (reference sequence). The CDR3 is 16 amino acids. V shed 2 bases and J 4 bases; nucleotides not matched to a gene: 4. The CDR3 DNA is TGTGCCAGCAGCCAATCTCTAGCGGGGGTCACCGGGGAGCTGTTTTTT. This sequence encodes CASSQSLAGVTGELFF.

The chain carries TRBV27 and TRBJ2-7; either TRBD1 or TRBD2 may fit D (5 bases each). Germline loops: CDR1 MNHEY, CDR2 SMNVEV (reference sequence). There are 15 residues in the CDR3. V gave up 6 bases and J gave up 1 base, with 16 bases separating them. The CDR3 is CASRKLGDRSYEQYF. The CDR3 nucleotides are TGTGCCAGCAGGAAACTGGGGGATAGGTCCTACGAGCAGTACTTC.

The V call is TRBV10-3, the J call TRBJ2-2; D is undetermined. The germline gives CDR1 ENHRY, CDR2 SYGVKD. Trimming left V 4 bases short and J 5 bases short, with 11 bases between. CDR3 size: 14 residues. As DNA, the CDR3 is TGTGCCATCAGTGGTTCAGAATTAACCGGGGAGCTGTTTTTT. This codes for CAISGSELTGELFF.

In its sample, this clonotype was seen many times. This rearrangement joins TRBV10-3 to TRBJ2-7, with D perhaps matching TRBD2 (5 bases). The CDR3 contains 12 residues. The ends were cut back, 8 bases at V and 6 bases at J, with 14 bases in the middle. Per germline, CDR1 ENHRY and CDR2 SYGVKD. This CDR3 is CAIAEDSLEQYF. The CDR3 DNA sequence: TGTGCCATCGCAGAGGACTCCCTCGAGCAGTACTTC.

DNA of the CDR3: TGCAGTGCTAGGAGTTATCCCGGCAAGACCCAGTACTTC. Amino acid sequence: CSARSYPGKTQYF. The J gene is TRBJ2-5, the V gene TRBV20-1; D remains ambiguous. This CDR3 contains 13 residues. Germline V gene lookup returns CDR1 DFQATT and CDR2 SNEGSKA (reference sequence). Trimming left V 3 bases short and J 6 bases short, with 14 bases between.

The chain links TRBV29-1 to TRBJ2-3; D remains ambiguous. This CDR3 contains 11 residues. Germline CDR1 reads SQVTM; CDR2 reads ANQGSEA. V was clipped by 3 bases and J by 6 bases, with 7 bases between them. In nucleotides, the CDR3 is TGCAGCGTTGACCCCCGGGATACGCAGTATTTT. It codes for CSVDPRDTQYF.

This clonotype was picked up a small number of times. V and J are TRBV29-1 and TRBJ1-1; D possibly corresponds to TRBD1 (5 bases). The CDR3 is 17 amino acids. The V and J ends lost 1 base and 1 base respectively, with 19 bases between them. Per germline, CDR1 SQVTM and CDR2 ANQGSEA. As DNA, the CDR3 is TGCAGCGTTGAAGTCGGGGCTTATCGGGTCGCGAACACTGAAGCTTTCTTT. It codes for CSVEVGAYRVANTEAFF.

The genes are TRBV7-8 and TRBJ1-1; D is uncertain. This CDR3 has 11 residues. Trimming removed 8 bases from V and 1 base from J, with 5 bases in between. Germline CDR1 reads SGHVS; CDR2 reads FQNEAQ. CDR3 region: CASAKNTEAFF. The CDR3 DNA is TGTGCCAGCGCCAAGAACACTGAAGCTTTCTTT.